What follows are 9 T cell receptor beta chains derived from one specimen sequenced in a study of T-cell reconstitution after alpha-beta-depleted transplantation in children. Unique molecular identifiers tagged the TCRbeta library. TCRdb analysed the PCR reads with MiXCR anew, one entry per CDR3 protein. The table has hundreds of thousands of distinct CDR3 sequences, under 15% seen once. The sample consisted of PBMCs, mostly from graft donor cells, taken 360 days after TCRalphabeta/CD19-depleted stem cell transplant. The receptors were sampled from a male patient between 10 and 17 years old who had a stem cell transplant for acute myeloid leukemia, so the T cells may come from the graft donor.

In this sample, this clonotype turned up a few times. The chain employs TRBV11-2 and TRBJ2-2; maybe TRBD2 (5 bases). The V gene's germline CDR1 is SGHAT and CDR2 FQNNGV. V lost 5 bases to trimming and J lost 4 bases, with 14 bases between them. The CDR3 runs 15 residues. CDR3 protein: CASSPRQRLTGELFF. CDR3 in DNA: TGTGCCAGCAGCCCTCGGCAGCGGCTCACCGGGGAGCTGTTTTTT.

This rearrangement joins TRBV11-2 to TRBJ1-2, with 11 bases matching TRBD1. Germline V CDR1 and CDR2: SGHAT, FQNNGV. The CDR3 is made up of 15 amino acids. V shed 5 bases, J shed 3 bases, and the junction held 5 bases outside the gene matches. The CDR3 nucleotides are TGTGCCAGCAGCGATTGGACAGGGGGCGACTATGGCTACACCTTC. Translating gives CASSDWTGGDYGYTF.

This clonotype was counted a few times. The CDR3 sequence: CASSDSGRSGNEQFF. CDR3 DNA: TGTGCCAGCAGCGACAGCGGGAGGAGTGGCAATGAGCAGTTCTTC. The genes are TRBV4-2 and TRBJ2-1, with 9 positions matching TRBD2. The V and J ends lost 5 bases and 6 bases, in that order; junction bases with no gene match: 8. Germline lookup yields CDR1 LGHNA and CDR2 YNFKEQ. CDR3 length equals 15 residues.

The table lists this clonotype with many counts. This chain links TRBV5-1 with TRBJ2-7; 8 nucleotides match TRBD2. The CDR3 consists of 14 residues. Germline lookup yields CDR1 SGHRS and CDR2 YFSETQ. V gave up 4 bases and J gave up 3 bases; unmatched junction bases: 6. CDR3 coding DNA: TGCGCCAGCAGCCCCGGACTAGCTTACTACGAGCAGTACTTC. It yields the protein CASSPGLAYYEQYF.

Many counts were recorded for this clonotype. Germline and junction disagree at one end, which may indicate a read error. V is TRBV5-1 and J is TRBJ2-1, with 10 bases that match TRBD2. This CDR3 spans 16 amino acids. Germline values: CDR1 SGHRS, CDR2 YFSETQ. For the CDR3, the DNA is TGCGCCAGCAGTTTGGGGGGACTAGCGAGCTACAATGAGCAGTTCTTC. Amino acid sequence: CASSLGGLASYNEQFF.

The V gene is TRBV29-1, the J gene TRBJ1-1, with a possible D match to TRBD1 (5 bases). This CDR3 has 13 residues. CDR1 SQVTM and CDR2 ANQGSEA come from the germline V gene. V lost 6 bases and J lost 1, with 12 bases in between. The CDR3: CSVGVGQNTEAFF. The CDR3, as DNA: TGCAGCGTGGGAGTAGGACAGAACACTGAAGCTTTCTTT.

J is TRBJ2-3 and V is TRBV28, with D uncertain. CDR3 length equals 14 residues. Germline CDR1 reads MDHEN; CDR2 reads SYDVKM. V lost 6 bases, J lost 5 bases, and 15 bases lay in between. The CDR3 sequence is CASSLISGVDTQYF. In DNA form, the CDR3 reads TGTGCCAGCAGCCTCATCAGTGGGGTAGATACGCAGTATTTT. The variable domain in full, with the rest retrieved from reference TRBV28 and TRBJ2-3, is DVKVTQSSRYLVKRTGEKVFLECVQDMDHENMFWYRQDPGLGLRLIYFSYDVKMKEKGDIPEGYSVSREKKERFSLILESASTNQTSMYLCASSLISGVDTQYFGPGTRLTVL.

This clonotype has just a few counts. The chain employs TRBV28 and TRBJ2-7; D uncertain. V was cut by 8 bases and J by 2 bases, with 7 bases left in between. The CDR3 spans 11 residues. The germline V gene has CDR1 MDHEN and CDR2 SYDVKM. This CDR3 reads CASDGPYEQYF. The CDR3 nucleotides read TGTGCCAGCGACGGCCCCTACGAGCAGTACTTC.

This clonotype was detected a few times. V is TRBV7-9 and J is TRBJ2-7; D unresolved. Germline assignment: CDR1 SEHNR and CDR2 FQNEAQ (reference sequence). CDR3 length: 13 amino acids. V was pared by 2 bases and J by 5 bases, with 10 bases between. This CDR3 reads CASSLRAVDEQYF. DNA of the CDR3: TGTGCCAGCAGCTTAAGGGCAGTTGACGAGCAGTACTTC.